This T cell receptor (beta chain) was identified in a study of OX40 agonist ivuxolimab in advanced cancers. Study-wide background: Three patients got partial responses; one had hepatocellular carcinoma and two had cutaneous melanoma.

The V gene lost 7 bases and the J gene lost 0 bases, with 10 bases spanning the gap. Germline V gene data show CDR1 as MNHNY and CDR2 as SVGAGI (reference sequence). This CDR3 is 14 amino acids long. Profiling relied on immunoSEQ multiplex PCR, and the TCRdb table lists in-frame clones only, not all of them. Of about 62,000 clones listed, roughly 85% are singletons. Sequencing was performed on CD4+ or CD8+ T cells sorted from blood, taken in a trial of the OX40 agonist ivuxolimab. The chain has TRBV6-6 and TRBJ1-5; D gene uncertain. The clonotype comes from an adult with an advanced solid tumor such as melanoma, head and neck, liver or kidney cancer. The CDR3 reads CASNVGYSNQPQHF. Written as DNA, the CDR3 is TGTGCCAGCAATGTGGGGTATAGCAATCAGCCCCAGCATTTT.